This TCR beta chain appears in the sequencing data of a study of EBV T-cell therapy then PD-1 blockade in nasopharyngeal carcinoma. Generated by immunoSEQ multiplex PCR, the TCRdb table keeps only in-frame clones and is missing some. The data hold about 20,000 clones, with around 80% observed a single time. Regarding this clone: The antigen remains unidentified.

As for time point: 266 days after commencement of treatment, after nivolumab therapy. Described treatment: AdE1-LMPpoly-expanded autologous EBV-specific T-cell therapy followed by anti-PD-1 nivolumab. The V gene's germline CDR1 is SGHRS and CDR2 YFSETQ. Between the trimmed V and J ends, which lost 0 bases and 7 bases, there was a span of 11 bases. This CDR3 is 13 amino acids long. Sequencing was performed on CD8+ T cells from blood, taken at roughly day 270 from a patient whose treatment included autologous EBV-specific T cells and nivolumab. The receptor comes from a man in his forties with nasopharyngeal carcinoma. The chain recombines TRBV5-1 with TRBJ2-7; D may be TRBD1 (5 bases). CDR3 in amino acids: CASSLGGGLEQYF. CDR3 nucleotide sequence: TGCGCCAGCAGCTTGGGGGGCGGATTGGAGCAGTACTTC.